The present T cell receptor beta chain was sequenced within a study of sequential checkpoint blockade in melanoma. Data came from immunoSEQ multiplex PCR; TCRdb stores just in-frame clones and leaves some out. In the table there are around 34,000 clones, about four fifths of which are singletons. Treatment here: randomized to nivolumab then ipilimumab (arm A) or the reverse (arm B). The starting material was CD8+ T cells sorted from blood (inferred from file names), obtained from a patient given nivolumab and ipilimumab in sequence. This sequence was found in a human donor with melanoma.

The CDR3 DNA follows: TGTGCCAGCAGCAAAGGGGCCCTTCTATATCTAACAACCGGGGAGCTGTTTTTT. This sequence encodes CASSKGALLYLTTGELFF. The chain joins TRBV9 to TRBJ2-2, with a possible D match to TRBD1 (5 bases). The V end was cut by 4 bases, the J end by 5 bases, with 24 bases between. The CDR3 covers 18 residues. The germline CDR1 and CDR2 sequences are SGDLS and YYNGEE.